This TCR beta chain appears in the sequencing data of a study of blood T cell repertoires in COVID-19. Per germline, CDR1 ENHRY and CDR2 SYGVKD. V lost 4 bases and J 5 bases, leaving 11 bases between the germline ends. The CDR3 spans 13 residues. Under the authors' procedure: Reference gene primers were amplified, and this amplification served to estimate nucleated cell counts. Measured with immunoSEQ multiplex PCR; TCRdb has only the in-frame clones, and not every one. V and J calls and clone size are copied from that table; D and trimming were computed from the DNA. The sample has about 330,000 clones, roughly 88% seen once; the top ten hold under 5%. This clone came up a few times.

Sequencing was performed on peripheral blood. This clonotype was sampled from a woman in her forties or fifties with active or convalescent COVID-19. This chain joins TRBV10-3 and TRBJ1-1; weak D call: TRBD1 (5 bases). The CDR3 DNA is TGTGCCATCAGTGGACAGTCGAATACTGAAGCTTTCTTT. Translation gives CAISGQSNTEAFF.